What follows is one TCR beta chain and its context. The antigen remains unidentified. Sequence at one end of the junction differs from germline and may be a read error. The roughly 20-34 mg bulk tissue piece was not sorted before simultaneous RNA and DNA extraction. This sample is part of a study of tumor-infiltrating lymphocytes in primary liver carcinoma. Background on the study: Sample yields of productive TCRbeta reads, ranging from roughly 3.65 to 7.13 million, were similar across tissue types.

Overall study findings and caveats: Tumors carried a top-250-clone fraction significantly exceeding that of blood (p = 0.039).

Germline values: CDR1 SGHVS, CDR2 FQNEAQ. The CDR3 runs 13 residues. TCR beta cDNA was reverse-transcribed from around 0.55 ug of total RNA. The reaction used a constant-region primer and ProtoScript II reverse transcriptase. ARM-PCR was slightly modified, and three nested multiplex PCR rounds with it gave rise to the TCR beta libraries. Primers for the first two PCR rounds were TRBV1-TRBV30 forward primers and a C-beta reverse primer (about 11 cycles per round). From the multiplex PCR reads, TCRdb called clonotypes with MiXCR, one entry per CDR3 protein. The sample consists of fewer than 200,000 distinct CDR3 sequences, approximately 86% of them appearing once.

Sequencing was done on a sample of tumor tissue from primary liver carcinoma. The TCR sequence derives from a man aged 35-49 years with primary liver carcinoma and hepatitis B virus infection. This chain uses TRBV7-8 with TRBJ2-5, with 8 bases fitting TRBD2. The CDR3 sequence: CASTIGGVETQYF. CDR3 nucleotide sequence: TGTGCCAGCACTATCGGGGGGGTAGAGACCCAGTATTTC. The full variable domain, rest sourced from reference TRBV7-8 and TRBJ2-5, is GAGVSQSPRYKVAKRGQDVALRCDPISGHVSLFWYQQALGQGPEFLTYFQNEAQLDKSGLPSDRFFAERPEGSVSTLKIQRTQQEDSAVYLCASTIGGVETQYFGPGTRLLVL.